What follows are 9 T cell receptor beta chains derived from one specimen sequenced in a study of OX40 agonist ivuxolimab in advanced cancers. Method: immunoSEQ multiplex PCR; TCRdb's copy keeps in-frame clones and lacks some. The table records fewer than 100,000 clones, 93% of them present only once. Sequenced material: CD4+ or CD8+ T cells sorted from blood, taken in a trial of the OX40 agonist ivuxolimab. The receptors stem from an adult with an advanced solid tumor such as melanoma, head and neck, liver or kidney cancer.

CDR3 DNA: TGTGCCAGTAGCTCTACGACAGCGTTCGGCTCACCCCTCCACTTT. This translates into CASSSTTAFGSPLHF. The rearrangement uses TRBV19 and TRBJ1-6; TRBD1 might be the D (5 bases). The CDR3 runs to 15 residues. CDR1 LNHDA and CDR2 SQIVND come from the germline V gene (reference sequence). V gave up 6 bases and J gave up 10 bases, with 19 bases separating them.

The chain employs TRBV4-1 and TRBJ2-7; TRBD2 agrees at 11 bases. The J segment lost 4 bases and the V segment lost 2 bases, leaving 7 bases of the junction unmatched. Germline V lookup: CDR1 MGHRA, CDR2 YSYEKL. There are 16 residues in the CDR3. CDR3 region: CASSQILSSGGYEQYF. In DNA, the CDR3 is TGCGCCAGCAGCCAAATTTTGTCTAGCGGGGGGTACGAGCAGTACTTC.

J is TRBJ1-6 and V is TRBV27, with 7 bases that match TRBD1. Germline V gene data show CDR1 as MNHEY and CDR2 as SMNVEV (reference sequence). This CDR3 is built from 13 residues. The trim removed 6 bases at V and 6 bases at J, leaving 2 bases unmatched. The CDR3 loop reads CASRTGVNSPLHF. The CDR3 nucleotides read TGTGCCAGCAGAACAGGGGTTAATTCACCCCTCCACTTT.

This rearrangement joins TRBV27 to TRBJ2-3, with 13 bases identical to TRBD2. Looked up from germline, CDR1 is MNHEY and CDR2 is SMNVEV (reference sequence). The ends lost 5 bases at V and 4 bases at J; junction bases unmatched: 3. CDR3 length: 15 residues. In DNA form, the CDR3 reads TGTGCCAGCAGTGAACTAGCGGGGGGGCCAGATACGCAGTATTTT. The encoded protein is CASSELAGGPDTQYF.

The chain carries TRBV27 and TRBJ2-7; D gene unclear. The germline gives CDR1 MNHEY, CDR2 SMNVEV (reference sequence). Trimming removed 3 bases at V and 3 bases at J, with 18 bases between. The CDR3 is made up of 16 amino acids. The CDR3 protein is CASSFGGELSHYEQYF. For the CDR3, the DNA is TGTGCCAGCAGTTTCGGTGGGGAACTCTCTCACTACGAGCAGTACTTC.

This clone was recorded once. The chain joins TRBV10-1 to TRBJ2-5, with D possibly TRBD2 on 5 matching bases. This CDR3 contains 13 residues. V lost 3 bases and J 3 bases, leaving 8 bases between the germline ends. Germline CDR1 reads WNHNN; CDR2 reads SYGVQD (reference sequence). CDR3 DNA sequence: TGCGCCAGCAGTGAATCGGGGAAAGAGACCCAGTACTTC. This translates into CASSESGKETQYF.

This chain uses TRBV9 with TRBJ2-1; the match to TRBD2 covers 9 bases. Germline V CDR1 and CDR2: SGDLS, YYNGEE. The CDR3 is 14 residues long. After removal of 7 bases from V and 7 bases from J, the junction contained 9 bases not matched to a gene. CDR3 DNA: TGTGCCAGCGGAGTAGCGGGAGCTGGTAATGAGCAGTTCTTC. Amino acid sequence: CASGVAGAGNEQFF.

The J gene is TRBJ1-2, the V gene TRBV29-1, with 8 bases fitting TRBD1. From germline, CDR1 is SQVTM and CDR2 ANQGSEA. Trimming removed 3 bases from V and 7 bases from J; junction bases left unmatched: 4. The CDR3 spans 12 residues. The CDR3 loop is CSVETGASGYTF. For the CDR3, the DNA is TGCAGCGTTGAGACAGGGGCCAGTGGCTACACCTTC.

The chain uses TRBV27 and TRBJ2-3, with 9 nucleotides matching TRBD1. Looked up from germline, CDR1 is MNHEY and CDR2 is SMNVEV (reference sequence). V shed 6 bases, J shed 5 bases, and the junction held 6 bases outside the gene matches. The CDR3 consists of 14 residues. The CDR3 loop reads CASRRDRDEDTQYF. CDR3 DNA: TGTGCCAGCAGGAGGGACAGGGATGAAGATACGCAGTATTTT.